What follows is one T cell receptor (beta chain) and its context. Its antigen remains unidentified. Nothing much larger sits one base from this clone, and base qualities are not available. In Seattle, one collaborating source enrolled patients while the infection was active and tracked those patients longitudinally over the course of disease. The collaborating institutions used their own protocols to collect whole blood in K2EDTA tubes. For TCRbeta analysis, collaborators shipped samples as frozen whole blood, isolated PBMCs, or DNA extracted from either of those sample types. TCRbeta CDR3 regions were amplified from genomic DNA using the immunoSEQ Assay, a bias-controlled multiplex PCR. The authors processed their data as follows. The number of nucleated cells in each sample was estimated from the amplification of reference gene primers within the assay. To quantify the absolute abundance of each unique TCRbeta CDR3 rearrangement, sequence reads were collapsed and filtered. Productive Simpson clonality was computed per sample as the square root of Simpson's diversity index over productive rearrangements. Held by TCRdb, this immuneACCESS table contains in-frame sequences only and omits some clones. Under half of the omission traces to an unresolved V gene where checked; the cause of the rest is unknown. From that table come the V and J calls and clone size; the DNA was used to work out D and trimming. This sample has 400,000 or so clones in its table, and approximately 89% of those were observed once. Jointly, the top ten make up 1.5% to 1.8% of the sample.

The sample belongs to a study of blood T cell repertoires in COVID-19 (TCRdb year 2020). With respect to the entire study: The collaborator samples originated in the United States, Italy and Spain and spanned the acute and convalescent phases of COVID-19. The prospective study material was composed of cDNA or gDNA derived from T cells, B-cell-depleted T cells, or PBMCs. Subjects who had been exposed to COVID-19, were actively infected with it, or had recovered from it provided the deeply sampled blood TCRbeta repertoires that made up the dataset. The repertoires were released in a freely available public database intended as a resource for research on the immune response to SARS-CoV-2. Samples came from the ongoing ImmuneRACE study (first 160 participants) plus 1,254 subjects from 6 global collaborators. The sample metadata nearly always contained a de-identified subject ID, COVID-19 status, age in years and sex. HLA class I and class II types, where available, came from metadata supplied by the sample provider rather than from assay-based typing. The full study reports these points: The amount of clinical and demographic metadata varied by source and participant and was provided uncurated.

V is shortened by 3 bases, J by 2 bases, and the region joining them spans 11 bases. There are 15 amino acids in the CDR3, from cysteine to phenylalanine inclusive. Solely the CDR3 DNA is kept, with 45 bases framed from the first base. CDR1 MDHEN and CDR2 SYDVKM are derived from the germline V gene. This receptor was taken from a woman aged 40 to 55 with COVID-19, enrolled during active disease. Sequencing input: peripheral blood. The chain links TRBV28 with TRBJ2-4; a weak D assignment points to TRBD1 (6 bases agree). The DNA sequence is TGTGCCAGCAGTTTTACGCAGGGGACCAAAAACATTCAGTACTTC. Its protein reads: CASSFTQGTKNIQYF.